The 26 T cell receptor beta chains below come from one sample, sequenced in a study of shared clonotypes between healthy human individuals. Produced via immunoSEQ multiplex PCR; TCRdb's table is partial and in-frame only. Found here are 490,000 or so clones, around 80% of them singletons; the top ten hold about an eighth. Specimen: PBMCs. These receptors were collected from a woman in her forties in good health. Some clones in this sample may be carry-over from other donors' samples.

The CDR3 reads CASRGLAGVNEQYF. In nucleotides, the CDR3 is TGTGCCAGCAGGGGACTAGCGGGAGTAAACGAGCAGTACTTC. This chain uses TRBV2 with TRBJ2-7; 14 nucleotides align to TRBD2. Per the germline V gene, CDR1 is SNHLY and CDR2 is FYNNEI. The CDR3 has 14 residues. V lost 6 bases to trimming and J lost 5 bases; unmatched junction nucleotides: 3.

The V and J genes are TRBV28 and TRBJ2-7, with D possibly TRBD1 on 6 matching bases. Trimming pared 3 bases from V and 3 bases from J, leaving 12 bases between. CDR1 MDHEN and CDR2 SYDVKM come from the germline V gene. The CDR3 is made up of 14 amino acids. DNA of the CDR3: TGTGCCAGCAGTTTCCCGGGACAAAACTACGAGCAGTACTTC. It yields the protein CASSFPGQNYEQYF.

The DNA of the CDR3 is TGTGCCAGCAGCGTAGAAGGGAACTACAATGAGCAGTTCTTC. Protein: CASSVEGNYNEQFF. This chain connects TRBV9 to TRBJ2-1, with D unclear. This CDR3 contains 14 residues. Germline assignment: CDR1 SGDLS and CDR2 YYNGEE. V was shortened by 0 bases and J by 3 bases, with 7 bases between the two germline ends.

The CDR3 bases are TGTGCCAGCAGATACGGGACGGCACCCTACGAGCAGTACTTC. Amino acids: CASRYGTAPYEQYF. The chain recombines TRBV6-5 with TRBJ2-7; D tentatively fits TRBD1 or TRBD2 (5 bases each). The CDR3 consists of 14 residues. Germline CDR1 and CDR2: MNHEY and SVGAGI. Trimming pared 6 bases from V and 2 bases from J, leaving 14 bases between.

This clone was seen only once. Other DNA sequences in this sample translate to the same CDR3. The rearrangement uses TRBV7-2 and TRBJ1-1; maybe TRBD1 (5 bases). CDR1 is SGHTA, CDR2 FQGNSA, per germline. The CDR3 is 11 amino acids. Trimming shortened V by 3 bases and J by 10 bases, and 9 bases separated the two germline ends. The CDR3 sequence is CASSLGPRAFF. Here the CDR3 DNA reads TGTGCCAGCAGCTTGGGACCGAGAGCTTTCTTT.

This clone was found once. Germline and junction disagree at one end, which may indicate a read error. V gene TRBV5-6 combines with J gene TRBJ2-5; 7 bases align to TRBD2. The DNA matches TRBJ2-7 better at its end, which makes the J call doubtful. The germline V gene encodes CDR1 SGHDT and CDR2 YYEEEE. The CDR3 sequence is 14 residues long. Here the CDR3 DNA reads TGTGTCAGCAGCCGGGGGGACCTGGCCTACGAGCAGTACTTC. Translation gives CVSSRGDLAYEQYF.

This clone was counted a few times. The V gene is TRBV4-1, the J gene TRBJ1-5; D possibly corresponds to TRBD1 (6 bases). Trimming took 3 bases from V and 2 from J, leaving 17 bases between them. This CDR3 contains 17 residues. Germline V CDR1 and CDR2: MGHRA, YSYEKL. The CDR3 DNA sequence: TGCGCCAGCAGCCACACCACCACAGGGAGTGGCAATCAGCCCCAGCATTTT. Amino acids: CASSHTTTGSGNQPQHF.

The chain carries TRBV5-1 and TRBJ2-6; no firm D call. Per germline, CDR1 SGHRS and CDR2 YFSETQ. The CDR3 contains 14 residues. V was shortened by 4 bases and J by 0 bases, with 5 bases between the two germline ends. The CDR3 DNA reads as TGCGCCAGCAGCGACAACTCTGGGGCCAACGTCCTGACTTTC. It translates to CASSDNSGANVLTF. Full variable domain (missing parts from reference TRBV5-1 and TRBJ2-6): KAGVTQTPRYLIKTRGQQVTLSCSPISGHRSVSWYQQTPGQGLQFLFEYFSETQRNKGNFPGRFSGRQFSNSRSEMNVSTLELGDSALYLCASSDNSGANVLTFGAGSRLTVL.

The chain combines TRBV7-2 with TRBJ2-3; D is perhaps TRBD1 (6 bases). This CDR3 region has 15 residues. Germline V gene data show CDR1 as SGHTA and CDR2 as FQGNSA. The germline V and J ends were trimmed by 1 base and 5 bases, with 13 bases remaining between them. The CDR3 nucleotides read TGTGCCAGCAGCTTAGTGGGGGCGCGTCTAGATACGCAGTATTTT. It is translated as CASSLVGARLDTQYF.

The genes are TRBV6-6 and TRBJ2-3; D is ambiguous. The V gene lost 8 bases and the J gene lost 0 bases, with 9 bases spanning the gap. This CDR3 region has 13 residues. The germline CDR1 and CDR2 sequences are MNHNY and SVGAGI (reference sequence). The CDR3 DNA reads TGTGCCAGCCAAGGACGTAGCACAGATACGCAGTATTTT. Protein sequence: CASQGRSTDTQYF.

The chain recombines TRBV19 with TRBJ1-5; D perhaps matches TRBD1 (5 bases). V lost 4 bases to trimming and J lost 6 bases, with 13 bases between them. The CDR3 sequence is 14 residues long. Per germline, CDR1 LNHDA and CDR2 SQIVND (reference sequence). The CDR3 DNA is TGTGCCAGTAGTAAAGACAGTGCTTTTCAGCCCCAGCATTTT. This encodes CASSKDSAFQPQHF.

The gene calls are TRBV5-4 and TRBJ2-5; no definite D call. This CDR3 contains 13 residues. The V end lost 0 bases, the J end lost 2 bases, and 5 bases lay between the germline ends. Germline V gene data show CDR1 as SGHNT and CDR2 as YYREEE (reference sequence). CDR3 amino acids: CASSLETQETQYF. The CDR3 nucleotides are TGTGCCAGCAGCTTGGAGACACAAGAGACCCAGTACTTC.

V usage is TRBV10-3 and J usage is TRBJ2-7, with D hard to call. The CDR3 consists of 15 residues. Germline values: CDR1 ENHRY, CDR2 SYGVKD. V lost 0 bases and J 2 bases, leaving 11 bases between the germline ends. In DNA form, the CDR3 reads TGTGCCATCAGTGAGTCCGGCGGTAAGGCCTACGAGCAGTACTTC. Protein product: CAISESGGKAYEQYF.

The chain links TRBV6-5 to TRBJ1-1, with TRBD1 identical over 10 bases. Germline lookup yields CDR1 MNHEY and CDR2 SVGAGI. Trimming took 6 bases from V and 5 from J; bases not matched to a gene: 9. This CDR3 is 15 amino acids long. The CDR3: CASRRDRGGGTEAFF. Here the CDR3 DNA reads TGTGCCAGCAGGCGGGACAGGGGAGGAGGTACTGAAGCTTTCTTT.

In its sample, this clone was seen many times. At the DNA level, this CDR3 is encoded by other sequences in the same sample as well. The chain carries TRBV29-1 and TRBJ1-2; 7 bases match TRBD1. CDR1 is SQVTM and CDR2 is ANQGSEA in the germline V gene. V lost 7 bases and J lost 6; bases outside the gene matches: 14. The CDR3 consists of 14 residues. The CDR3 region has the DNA TGCAGCGCTGGGACAGCGCACTCATGGGATGGCTACACCTTC. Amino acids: CSAGTAHSWDGYTF.

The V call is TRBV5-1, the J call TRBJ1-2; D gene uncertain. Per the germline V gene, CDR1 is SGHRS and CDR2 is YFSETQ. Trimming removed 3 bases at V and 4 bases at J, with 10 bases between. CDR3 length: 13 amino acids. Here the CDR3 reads CASSSEGSYGYTF. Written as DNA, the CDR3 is TGCGCCAGCAGCTCCGAAGGTAGCTATGGCTACACCTTC.

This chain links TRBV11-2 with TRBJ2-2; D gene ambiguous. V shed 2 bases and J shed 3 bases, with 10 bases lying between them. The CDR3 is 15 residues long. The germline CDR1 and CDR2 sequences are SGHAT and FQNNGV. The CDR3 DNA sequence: TGTGCCAGCAGCTTATCAGGACCAGACACCGGGGAGCTGTTTTTT. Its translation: CASSLSGPDTGELFF.

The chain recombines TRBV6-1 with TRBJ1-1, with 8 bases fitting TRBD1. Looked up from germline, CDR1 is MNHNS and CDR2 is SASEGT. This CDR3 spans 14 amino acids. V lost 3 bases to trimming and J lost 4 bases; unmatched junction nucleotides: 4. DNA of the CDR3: TGTGCCAGCAGTGATCCTACAGGGGGCACTGAAGCTTTCTTT. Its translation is CASSDPTGGTEAFF.

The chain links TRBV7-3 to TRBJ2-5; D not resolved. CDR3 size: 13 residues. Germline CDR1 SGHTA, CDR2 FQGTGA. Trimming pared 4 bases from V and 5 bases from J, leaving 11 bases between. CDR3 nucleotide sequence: TGTGCCAGCAGCTCTGCCGGATGGGAGACCCAGTACTTC. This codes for CASSSAGWETQYF.

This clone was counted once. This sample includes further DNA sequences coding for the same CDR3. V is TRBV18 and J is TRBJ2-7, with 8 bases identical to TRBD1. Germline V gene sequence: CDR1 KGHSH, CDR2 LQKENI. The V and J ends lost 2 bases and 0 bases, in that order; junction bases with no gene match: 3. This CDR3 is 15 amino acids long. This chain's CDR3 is CASSPGQGTSYEQYF. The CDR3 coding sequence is TGTGCCAGCTCACCAGGACAGGGAACCTCCTACGAGCAGTACTTC.

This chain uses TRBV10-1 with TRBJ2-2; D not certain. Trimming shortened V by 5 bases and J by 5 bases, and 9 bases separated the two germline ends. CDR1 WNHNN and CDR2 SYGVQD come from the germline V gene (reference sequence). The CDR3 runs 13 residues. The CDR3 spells CASSMSRTGELFF. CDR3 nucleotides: TGCGCCAGCAGTATGTCCCGAACCGGGGAGCTGTTTTTT.

This CDR3 reads CAISESGDRLEQFF. CDR3 DNA: TGTGCCATCAGTGAGTCGGGAGACAGGCTTGAGCAGTTCTTC. The chain uses TRBV10-3 and TRBJ2-1, with D perhaps matching TRBD1 (6 bases). Germline values: CDR1 ENHRY, CDR2 SYGVKD. Trimming stripped 0 bases from V and 9 bases from J, with 12 bases between. This CDR3 region has 14 residues.

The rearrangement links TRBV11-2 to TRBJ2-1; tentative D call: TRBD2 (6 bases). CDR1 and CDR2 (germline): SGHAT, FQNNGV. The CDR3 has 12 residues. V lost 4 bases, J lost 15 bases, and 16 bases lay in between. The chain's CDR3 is CASSWTIGDPFF. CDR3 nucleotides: TGTGCCAGCAGCTGGACTATTGGCGATCCGTTCTTC.

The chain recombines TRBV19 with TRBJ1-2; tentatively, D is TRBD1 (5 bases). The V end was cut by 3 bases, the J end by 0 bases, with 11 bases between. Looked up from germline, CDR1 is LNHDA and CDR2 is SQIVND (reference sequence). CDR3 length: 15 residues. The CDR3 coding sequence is TGTGCCAGTAGTATTATTGGGGGAGCTAACTATGGCTACACCTTC. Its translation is CASSIIGGANYGYTF. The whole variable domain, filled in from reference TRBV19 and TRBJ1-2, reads DGGITQSPKYLFRKEGQNVTLSCEQNLNHDAMYWYRQDPGQGLRLIYYSQIVNDFQKGDIAEGYSVSREKKESFPLTVTSAQKNPTAFYLCASSIIGGANYGYTFGSGTRLTVV.

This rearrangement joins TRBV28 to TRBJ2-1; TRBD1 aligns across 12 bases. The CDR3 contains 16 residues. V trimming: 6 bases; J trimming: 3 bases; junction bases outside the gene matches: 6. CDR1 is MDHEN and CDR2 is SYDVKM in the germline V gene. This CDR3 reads CASRGQGAVGYNEQFF. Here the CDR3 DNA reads TGTGCCAGCAGGGGACAGGGGGCCGTGGGCTACAATGAGCAGTTCTTC. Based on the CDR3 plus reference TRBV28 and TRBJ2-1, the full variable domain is DVKVTQSSRYLVKRTGEKVFLECVQDMDHENMFWYRQDPGLGLRLIYFSYDVKMKEKGDIPEGYSVSREKKERFSLILESASTNQTSMYLCASRGQGAVGYNEQFFGPGTRLTVL.

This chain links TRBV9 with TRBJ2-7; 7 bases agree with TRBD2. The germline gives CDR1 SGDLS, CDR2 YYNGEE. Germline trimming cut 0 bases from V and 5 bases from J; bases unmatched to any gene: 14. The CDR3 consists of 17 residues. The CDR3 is CASSVGLPGGSPHEQYF. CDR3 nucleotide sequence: TGTGCCAGCAGCGTAGGTCTACCCGGCGGGAGCCCCCACGAGCAGTACTTC.